This paragraph reports one T cell receptor beta chain. Its antigen is unidentified. This sample includes further DNA sequences coding for the same CDR3. Method: immunoSEQ multiplex PCR; TCRdb's copy keeps in-frame clones and lacks some. The table has a few million clones, 95% seen once. This specimen belongs to a study of shared clonotypes between healthy human individuals. Broader study findings: The study found about 5% of naive CD4 clonotypes shared across a few donors. Naive subsets tended to show greater estimated richness than memory subsets.

CDR3 length: 15 amino acids. V lost 1 base to trimming and J lost 3 bases, with 13 bases between them. Germline V gene data show CDR1 as SGHRS and CDR2 as YFSETQ. In the CD4+ fraction, cells were divided into CD45RA+ naive and CD45RA-negative memory subsets. Sequencing was performed on naive CD4+ T cells sorted from blood. The subset: CD45RA+ positively selected. This chain uses TRBV5-1 with TRBJ1-1, with a possible D match to TRBD1 (6 bases). The receptor was isolated from a man younger than 35 in good health. In nucleotides, the CDR3 is TGCGCCAGCAGCTTGAGTCCGGGGGCTCACACTGAAGCTTTCTTT. As protein: CASSLSPGAHTEAFF.